This T cell receptor (beta chain) was retrieved from a study of CD8+ T cells in alopecia areata listed by TCRdb under 2018. With respect to the entire study: Treated patients were enrolled in an open-label pilot trial of oral tofacitinib, 5 to 10 mg twice daily, for moderate-to-severe alopecia areata. Tofacitinib was administered for 6 to 18 months, and 6 months of follow-up off drug were then conducted to assess delayed response and recurrence. In treated patients, disease severity was measured using the SALT score, which gives the percentage of scalp surface area affected. In both human patients and the C3H/HeJ mouse model, the study applied high-throughput TCRbeta sequencing to look at T cell clonal expansion in alopecia areata. Human TCRbeta sequencing covered scalp tissue and sorted CD4+ and CD8+ peripheral blood T cells from patchy and totalis/universalis alopecia areata patients and healthy controls. Biopsies were taken from tofacitinib-treated patients at baseline and at 4 and 24 weeks of treatment, and a later scalp biopsy was taken in several of the tofacitinib-treated patients. Clonality in the scalp was compared among normal scalp (n=4), patchy alopecia areata scalp (n=8), and alopecia totalis/universalis scalp (n=8). The RNA source kit depended on sample type: the PAXgene miRNA kit for fixed scalp, the miRNeasy kit for PBMCs, and the RNeasy kit for mouse skin. TCRbeta CDR3 regions were amplified by immunoSEQ multiplex PCR using 35 Vbeta forward and 13 Jbeta reverse primers.

A distance of 9 bases separates the germline ends of V and J, which lose 0 bases and 4 bases respectively. The germline V gene yields LGHNA for CDR1 and YSLEER for CDR2. The CDR3 sequence holds 14 residues, the cysteine and phenylalanine included. The read is trimmed to its CDR3 DNA, 42 bases read in frame from base 1. Reading the label with the study, this specimen's treatment or condition is: oral pan-JAK inhibitor, 5-10 mg twice daily. From alopecia areata patients, peripheral blood was collected along with lesional scalp punch biopsies. PBMCs were separated by density centrifugation and stained for CD3, CD4 and CD8, after which CD4+ and CD8+ T cells were sorted on a FACSAria. Libraries were prepared through the immunoSEQ multiplex PCR assay. RNA was extracted from all samples and reverse transcribed into cDNA, which served as template for TCR sequencing. First-strand cDNA was synthesized using SuperScript III with a 2:1 mix of oligo-dT and random hexamers. Amplification bias was assessed with a synthetic immune receptor repertoire, and residual bias was removed computationally. In the authors' own workflow: Raw reads were preprocessed to remove errors, and CDR3 was defined by IMGT conventions from the conserved cysteine to phenylalanine. Clonality was calculated as 1 minus Shannon entropy normalized by log2 of the number of productive unique TCRs. Scalp TCRbeta sequences were cross-referenced with sorted blood CD4 and CD8 repertoires so that the CD4 or CD8 identity of scalp clones could be inferred. In TCRdb, the immuneACCESS table is reduced to in-frame sequences with V and J assigned. These tables do not hold every clone; where another copy was compared, an unresolved V gene accounts for under half, and the others remain unexplained. The DNA gave D and trimming, while V, J and clone size come from that table. The sample table shows approximately 210,000 clones, and roughly 70% are seen once. Together, the top ten hold approximately 1.4% of the sample.

General study outcomes and caveats: Because the treated cohort was small and had just a single nonresponder, larger studies are needed to establish links between baseline CD8+ expansion and response. Shared TCR sequences between patients were less evident than in mice, which may be partly attributable to HLA diversity in the patient population. Resident alphabeta T cells in normal human skin are also sequenced, complicating scalp TCR repertoire analysis, unlike mouse skin dominated by gammadelta T cells. Higher clonality and more expanded CD8+ clones were observed in lesional scalp than in normal scalp, particularly in alopecia totalis/universalis, a finding suggestive of antigenic drive. During tofacitinib treatment, many expanded lesional clones stuck around in both scalp and blood, and this persistence may partly explain why relapse happens after treatment is stopped. With tofacitinib, both scalp clonality and the number of expanded CD8+ clones among the top 100 scalp clones went down significantly.

A note on this clone: Its antigen specificity is not known. Within one base of it there is no much larger clone, and no base qualities were kept.

The rearrangement combines TRBV4-3 with TRBJ1-2; a confident D gene designation cannot be given. Sequences were derived from CD4+ T cells sorted from blood, sampled around week 50, from a patient treated with tofacitinib. The sequence derives from a human donor with alopecia areata. The CDR3 here reads CASSQDALSYGYTF. The DNA sequence is as follows: TGCGCCAGCAGCCAAGATGCGCTAAGCTATGGCTACACCTTC.